The source of this TCR beta chain is a study of blood T cell repertoires in COVID-19 (dated by TCRdb to about 2020). For the study in its entirety: The collaborator samples originated in the United States, Italy and Spain and spanned the acute and convalescent phases of COVID-19. The repertoires were released in a freely available public database intended as a resource for research on the immune response to SARS-CoV-2. The samples were drawn from two sources: the first 160 participants of the ongoing ImmuneRACE study, and 1,000 to 1,500 subjects contributed by 6 global collaborators. The prospective study material was composed of cDNA or gDNA derived from T cells, B-cell-depleted T cells, or PBMCs. Where HLA class I and class II types were available, the types were taken from metadata supplied by the sample provider, not from assay-based typing. Deeply sampled blood TCRbeta repertoires from subjects exposed to, actively infected with, or recovered from COVID-19 were included in the dataset. The sample metadata nearly always contained a de-identified subject ID, COVID-19 status, age in years and sex.

About this clone: There is no known antigen for this receptor. One end of the junction varies from germline; a read error may be responsible.

Paper-wide results and their limitations: The quantity of clinical and demographic metadata differed by source and by participant and was supplied without curation.

CDR1 and CDR2, per the germline V gene (reference sequence), are MNHEY and SMNVEV. CDR3 length: 16 amino acids, cysteine to phenylalanine. Here the CDR3 DNA is all that survives: 48 bases in frame from base 1. TCRbeta CDR3 regions were amplified from genomic DNA using the immunoSEQ Assay, a bias-controlled multiplex PCR. On the study's bioinformatics: Within the assay, amplification of reference gene primers was used to estimate how many nucleated cells each sample contained. Sequence reads were collapsed and filtered to measure the absolute abundance of every unique TCRbeta CDR3 rearrangement. For each sample, productive Simpson clonality was calculated by taking the square root of Simpson's diversity index across productive rearrangements. TCRdb mirrors the immuneACCESS table, restricted to in-frame sequences. Some clones are absent from its copies; in checked studies, under half trace to an unresolved V gene, and the reason for the others is unknown. V, J and clone size reflect that table, while D and trimming were determined from the DNA. A total of approximately 250,000 clones appear in this sample, approximately 88% of them only once. The ten largest clones take up 1% to 1.5% of the sample.

In the prospective study, participants were roughly 18 to 100 years old, resided in around 25 geographic areas of the United States, and were enrolled through a virtual design. In the prospective study, participants were assigned to cohorts based on the clinical history participants reported in a screening survey and a study questionnaire. Each participant in the prospective study had whole blood, serum and a nasopharyngeal or oropharyngeal swab collected by mobile phlebotomists. Prospective study participants could optionally give additional blood draws and questionnaires over an approximately two-month period. Before DNA extraction, blood samples from the prospective study were shipped at room temperature or frozen.

Material for sequencing was PBMCs or T cells enriched from blood (not recorded which). The sequence joins TRBV27 to TRBJ2-1; 7 bases in between match TRBD2. The source is a woman aged 40-49 years with acute COVID-19. CDR3 protein: CASRLSSGGSYNEQFF. DNA sequence: TGTGCCAGCCGTTTAAGTTCGGGAGGCTCCTACAATGAGCAGTTCTTC.